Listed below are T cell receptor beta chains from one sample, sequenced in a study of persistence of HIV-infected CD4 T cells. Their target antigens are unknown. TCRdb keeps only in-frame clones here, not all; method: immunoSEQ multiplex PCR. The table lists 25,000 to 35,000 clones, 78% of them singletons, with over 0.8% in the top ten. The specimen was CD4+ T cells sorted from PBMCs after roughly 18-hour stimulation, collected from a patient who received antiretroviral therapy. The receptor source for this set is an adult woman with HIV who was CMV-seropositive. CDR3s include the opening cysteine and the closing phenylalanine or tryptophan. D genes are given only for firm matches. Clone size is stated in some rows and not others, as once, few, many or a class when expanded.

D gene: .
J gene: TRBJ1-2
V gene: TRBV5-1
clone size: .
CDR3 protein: CASSTGQPLGGYTF
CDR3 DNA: TGCGCCAGCAGCACCGGACAGCCGTTGGGCGGCTACACCTTC

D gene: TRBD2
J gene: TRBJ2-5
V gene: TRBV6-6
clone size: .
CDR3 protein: CASSYDGLAGTQYF
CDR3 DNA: TGTGCCAGCAGTTACGACGGACTAGCGGGGACCCAGTACTTC

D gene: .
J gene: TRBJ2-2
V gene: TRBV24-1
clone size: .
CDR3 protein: CATRSPGEAGELFF
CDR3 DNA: TGTGCCACCAGGTCTCCAGGGGAGGCCGGGGAGCTGTTTTTT

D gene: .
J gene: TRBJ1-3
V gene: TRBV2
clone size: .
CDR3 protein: CASSAVGNTIYF
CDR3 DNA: TGTGCCAGCAGTGCAGTGGGAAACACCATATATTTT

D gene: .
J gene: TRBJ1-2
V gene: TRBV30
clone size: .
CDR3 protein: CAWSPSSDYGYTF
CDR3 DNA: TGTGCCTGGAGCCCCTCCTCGGACTATGGCTACACCTTC

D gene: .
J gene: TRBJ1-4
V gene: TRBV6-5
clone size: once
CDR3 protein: CASSLGGQDEKLFF
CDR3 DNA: TGTGCCAGCAGCCTCGGGGGGCAAGATGAAAAACTGTTTTTT

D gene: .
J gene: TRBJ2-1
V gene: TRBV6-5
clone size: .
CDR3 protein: CASSRGRGTYNEQFF
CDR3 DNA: TGTGCCAGCAGCCGAGGAAGGGGGACCTACAATGAGCAGTTCTTC

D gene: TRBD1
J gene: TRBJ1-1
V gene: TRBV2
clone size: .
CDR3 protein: CASTRDRVNTEAFF
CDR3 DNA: TGTGCCAGCACCAGGGACAGAGTGAACACTGAAGCTTTCTTT

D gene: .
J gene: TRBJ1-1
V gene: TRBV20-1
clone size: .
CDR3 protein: CSASFTGKAFF
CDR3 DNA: TGCAGTGCTAGTTTCACAGGGAAAGCTTTCTTT

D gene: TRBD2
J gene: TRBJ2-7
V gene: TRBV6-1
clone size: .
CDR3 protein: CASSVTSGGAGAYEQYF
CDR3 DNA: TGTGCCAGCAGTGTTACTAGCGGGGGGGCCGGCGCCTACGAGCAGTACTTC

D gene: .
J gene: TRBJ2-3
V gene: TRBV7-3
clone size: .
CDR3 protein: CASSLTQGPDTQYF
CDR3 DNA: TGTGCCAGCAGCTTAACCCAGGGGCCAGATACGCAGTATTTT

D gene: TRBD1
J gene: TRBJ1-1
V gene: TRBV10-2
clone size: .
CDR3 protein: CASKDRELTEAFF
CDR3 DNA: TGCGCCAGCAAAGACAGGGAGCTGACTGAAGCTTTCTTT

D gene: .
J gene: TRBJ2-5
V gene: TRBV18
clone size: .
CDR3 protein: CASSPGGQETQYF
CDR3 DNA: TGTGCCAGCTCACCGGGGGGACAAGAGACCCAGTACTTC

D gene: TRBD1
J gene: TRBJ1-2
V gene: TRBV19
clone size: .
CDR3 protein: CASTQRAGGFHYGYTF
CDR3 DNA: TGTGCCAGTACCCAGCGGGCAGGGGGATTCCACTATGGCTACACCTTC

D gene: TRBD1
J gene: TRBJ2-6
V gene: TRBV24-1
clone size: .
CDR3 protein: CATSSGTGRSGANVLTF
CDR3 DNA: TGTGCCACCAGTTCCGGGACAGGGCGCTCTGGGGCCAACGTCCTGACTTTC

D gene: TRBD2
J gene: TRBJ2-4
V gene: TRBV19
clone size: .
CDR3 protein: CASSTLLSGVAKNIQYF
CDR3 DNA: TGTGCCAGTAGTACCCTTCTTAGCGGGGTGGCCAAAAACATTCAGTACTTC

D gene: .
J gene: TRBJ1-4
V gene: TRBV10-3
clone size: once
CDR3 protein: CAISERLEGEKLFF
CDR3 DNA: TGTGCCATCAGTGAAAGGTTAGAAGGTGAAAAACTGTTTTTT

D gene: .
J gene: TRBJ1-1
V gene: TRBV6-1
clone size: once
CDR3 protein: CASSDQGGLVLAFF
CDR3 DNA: TGTGCCAGCAGTGACCAAGGGGGTCTGGTGTTGGCTTTCTTT

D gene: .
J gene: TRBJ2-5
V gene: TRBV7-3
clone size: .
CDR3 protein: CASGVTGGIQETQYF
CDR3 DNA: TGTGCCAGTGGGGTCACAGGAGGTATCCAAGAGACCCAGTACTTC

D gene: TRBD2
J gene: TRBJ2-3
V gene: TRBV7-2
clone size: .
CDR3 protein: CASSFARTSGTDTQYF
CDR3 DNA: TGTGCCAGCAGCTTCGCCAGGACTAGCGGCACAGATACGCAGTATTTT

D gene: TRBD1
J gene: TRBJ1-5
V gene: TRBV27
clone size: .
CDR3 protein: CASSSYRGSGNQPQHF
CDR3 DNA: TGTGCCAGCAGTAGCTACAGGGGTTCTGGCAATCAGCCCCAGCATTTT

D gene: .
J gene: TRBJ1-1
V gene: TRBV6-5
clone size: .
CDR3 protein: CASSSHSGTEAFF
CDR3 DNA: TGTGCCAGCAGTTCGCACAGTGGGACTGAAGCTTTCTTT

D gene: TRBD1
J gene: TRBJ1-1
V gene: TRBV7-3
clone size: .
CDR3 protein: CASSQNRGFEAFF
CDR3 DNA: TGTGCCAGCAGCCAAAACAGGGGATTTGAAGCTTTCTTT

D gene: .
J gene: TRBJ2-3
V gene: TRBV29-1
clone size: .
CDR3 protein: CSVEDRDTDTQYF
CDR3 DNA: TGCAGCGTTGAAGATCGGGACACAGATACGCAGTATTTT

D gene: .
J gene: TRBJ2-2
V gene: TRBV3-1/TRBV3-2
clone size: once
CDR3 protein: CASSQSSWAGELFF
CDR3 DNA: TGTGCCAGCAGCCAGTCCTCATGGGCCGGGGAGCTGTTTTTT

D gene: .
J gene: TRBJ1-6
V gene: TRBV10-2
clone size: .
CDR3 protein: CASSEQGYNSPLHF
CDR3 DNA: TGCGCCAGCAGTGAACAGGGCTATAATTCACCCCTCCACTTT

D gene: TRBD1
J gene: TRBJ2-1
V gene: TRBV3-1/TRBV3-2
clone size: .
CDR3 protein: CASSQPRTGTYNEQFF
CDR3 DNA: TGTGCCAGCAGCCAGCCTCGGACAGGGACATACAATGAGCAGTTCTTC

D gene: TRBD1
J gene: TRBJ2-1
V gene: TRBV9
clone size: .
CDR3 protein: CASSAGGVYNEQFF
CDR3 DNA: TGTGCCAGCAGCGCAGGGGGCGTCTACAATGAGCAGTTCTTC

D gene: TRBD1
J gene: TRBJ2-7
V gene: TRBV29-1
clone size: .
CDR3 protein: CSVKGSTGISYEQYF
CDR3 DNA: TGCAGCGTTAAGGGGTCGACAGGGATATCCTACGAGCAGTACTTC

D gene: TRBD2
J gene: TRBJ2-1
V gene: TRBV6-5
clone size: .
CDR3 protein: CASSQRGVPYNEQFF
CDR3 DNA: TGTGCCAGCAGCCAGCGGGGGGTGCCCTACAATGAGCAGTTCTTC

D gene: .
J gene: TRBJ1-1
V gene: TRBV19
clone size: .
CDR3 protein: CASSILTETEAFF
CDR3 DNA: TGTGCCAGTAGTATTTTGACGGAGACTGAAGCTTTCTTT

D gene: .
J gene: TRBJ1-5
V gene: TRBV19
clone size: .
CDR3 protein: CASWDRPYSNQPQHF
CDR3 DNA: TGTGCCAGCTGGGACCGACCGTATAGCAATCAGCCCCAGCATTTT

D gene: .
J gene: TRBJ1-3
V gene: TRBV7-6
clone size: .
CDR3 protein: CASSFGSGYAIYF
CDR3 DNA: TGTGCCAGCAGCTTTGGGTCAGGGTACGCCATATATTTT

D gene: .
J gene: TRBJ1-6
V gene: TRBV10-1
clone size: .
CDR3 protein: CASSDRWNSPLHF
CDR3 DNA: TGCGCCAGCAGTGACAGGTGGAATTCACCCCTCCACTTT

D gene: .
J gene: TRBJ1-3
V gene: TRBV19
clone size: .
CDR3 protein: CASIDRSSGNTIYF
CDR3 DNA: TGTGCCAGTATAGACAGGAGCTCTGGAAACACCATATATTTT

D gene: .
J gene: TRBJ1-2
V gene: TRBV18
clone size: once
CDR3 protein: CASSHQSGSGPIIPQGYTF
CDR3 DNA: TGTGCCAGCTCCCACCAATCCGGTTCTGGTCCGATCATCCCCCAGGGCTACACCTTC

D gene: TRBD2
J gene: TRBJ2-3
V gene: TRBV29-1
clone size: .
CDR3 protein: CSGGGDTQYF
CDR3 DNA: TGCAGCGGGGGGGGAGATACGCAGTATTTT

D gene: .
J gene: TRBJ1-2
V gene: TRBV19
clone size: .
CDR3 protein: CASSKGTDLYGYTF
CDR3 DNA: TGTGCCAGTAGTAAGGGGACGGACCTCTATGGCTACACCTTC